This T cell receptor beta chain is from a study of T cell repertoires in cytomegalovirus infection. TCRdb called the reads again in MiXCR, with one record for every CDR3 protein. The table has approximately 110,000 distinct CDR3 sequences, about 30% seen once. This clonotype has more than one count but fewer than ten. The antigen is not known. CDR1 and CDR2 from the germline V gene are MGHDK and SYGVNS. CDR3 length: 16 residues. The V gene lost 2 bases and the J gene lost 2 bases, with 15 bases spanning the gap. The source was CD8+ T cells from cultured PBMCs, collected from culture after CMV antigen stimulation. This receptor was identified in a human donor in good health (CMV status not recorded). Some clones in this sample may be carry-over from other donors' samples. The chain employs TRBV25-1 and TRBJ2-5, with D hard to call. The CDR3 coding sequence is TGTGCCAGCAGTGAAGAATGGGTAGGGCGACAAGAGACCCAGTACTTC. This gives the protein CASSEEWVGRQETQYF.